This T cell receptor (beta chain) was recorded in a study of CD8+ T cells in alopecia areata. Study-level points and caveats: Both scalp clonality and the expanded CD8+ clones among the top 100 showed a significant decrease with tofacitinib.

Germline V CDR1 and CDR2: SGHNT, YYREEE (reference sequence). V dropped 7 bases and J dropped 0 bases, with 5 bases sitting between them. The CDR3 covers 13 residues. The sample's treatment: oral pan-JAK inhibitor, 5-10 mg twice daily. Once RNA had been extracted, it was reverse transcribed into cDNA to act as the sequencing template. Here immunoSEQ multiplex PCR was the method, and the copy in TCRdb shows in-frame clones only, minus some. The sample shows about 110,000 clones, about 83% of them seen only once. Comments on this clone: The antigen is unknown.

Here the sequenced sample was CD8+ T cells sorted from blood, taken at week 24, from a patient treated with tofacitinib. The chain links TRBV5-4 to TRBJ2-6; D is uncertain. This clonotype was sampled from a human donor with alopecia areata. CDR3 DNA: TGTGCCAGCGTTGACTCTGGGGCCAACGTCCTGACTTTC. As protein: CASVDSGANVLTF. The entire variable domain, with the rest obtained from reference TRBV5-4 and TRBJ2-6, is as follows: ETGVTQSPTHLIKTRGQQVTLRCSSQSGHNTVSWYQQALGQGPQFIFQYYREEENGRGNFPPRFSGLQFPNYSSELNVNALELDDSALYLCASVDSGANVLTFGAGSRLTVL.